A single sample is the source of the 2 T cell receptor beta chains below, sequenced in a study of T cell changes during pregnancy in multiple sclerosis. Only in-frame clones appear in the TCRdb table, and some are missing; sequencing was by immunoSEQ multiplex PCR. The sample records 70,000 or so clones, under 95% being singletons. The sample here was peripheral blood, taken in the third trimester of pregnancy. The receptor source for this set is a female donor with multiple sclerosis, enrolled in a pregnancy study.

The chain couples TRBV11-3 to TRBJ2-1; no clear D. The CDR3 has 12 residues. Trimming cost V 2 bases and J 8 bases, with 7 bases left between them. Germline loops: CDR1 SGHNT, CDR2 YENEEA. CDR3 sequence reads: CASSLQEHEQFF. CDR3 sequence (DNA): TGTGCCAGCAGCTTACAGGAACATGAGCAGTTCTTC.

The V and J genes are TRBV11-2 and TRBJ1-5, with a weak D call TRBD1 (6 bases). The length of the CDR3 is 14 residues. V lost 5 bases to trimming and J lost 5 bases, with 13 bases between them. Germline loops: CDR1 SGHAT, CDR2 FQNNGV. This CDR3 is CASSLTGKDQPQHF. CDR3 DNA sequence: TGTGCCAGCAGCCTTACAGGGAAGGATCAGCCCCAGCATTTT.